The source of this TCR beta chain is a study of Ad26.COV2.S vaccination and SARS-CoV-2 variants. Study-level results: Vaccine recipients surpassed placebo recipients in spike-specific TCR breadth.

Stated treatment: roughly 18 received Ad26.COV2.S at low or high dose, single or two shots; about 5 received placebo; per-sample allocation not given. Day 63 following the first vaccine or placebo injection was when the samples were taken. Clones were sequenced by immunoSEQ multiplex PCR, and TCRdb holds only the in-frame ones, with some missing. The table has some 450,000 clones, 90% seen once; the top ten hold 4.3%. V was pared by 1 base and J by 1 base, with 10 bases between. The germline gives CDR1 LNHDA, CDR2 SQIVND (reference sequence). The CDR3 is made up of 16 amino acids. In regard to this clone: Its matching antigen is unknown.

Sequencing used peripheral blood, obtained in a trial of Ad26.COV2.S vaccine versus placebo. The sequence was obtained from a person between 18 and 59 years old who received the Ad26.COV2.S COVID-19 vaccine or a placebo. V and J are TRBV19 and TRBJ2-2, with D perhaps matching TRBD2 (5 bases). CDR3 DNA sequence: TGTGCCAGTAGTATAGGAGGTGGGAGGAACACCGGGGAGCTGTTTTTT. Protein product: CASSIGGGRNTGELFF.